This T cell receptor beta chain appears in the sequencing data of a study of T cells in Graves' hyperthyroidism and ophthalmopathy. Amplification of TCR beta CDR3 regions used RNA as the template. HTBI primers drove first-round RT-PCR of the TCR CDR3. One entry per CDR3 protein results from TCRdb running MiXCR on the multiplex PCR reads. Here the sample spans some 370,000 distinct CDR3 sequences, about 17% being singletons. Trimming shortened V by 3 bases and J by 0 bases, and 9 bases separated the two germline ends. Germline CDR1 and CDR2: MGHDK and SYGVNS. The CDR3 extends over 14 amino acids. The sample taken for sequencing was blood. This chain connects TRBV25-1 to TRBJ2-7; the D gene is possibly TRBD1 (6 bases). The sequence was collected from a woman in her 30s with Graves' hyperthyroidism that later progressed to Graves' ophthalmopathy. CDR3 residues: CASSDQGSSYEQYF. CDR3 DNA: TGTGCCAGCAGTGACCAGGGGAGCTCCTACGAGCAGTACTTC.